This is a list of T cell receptor beta chains from one sample in a study of identical twins. TCRdb passed the 5' RACE reads through MiXCR, listing each CDR3 protein once. The sample yields some 790,000 distinct CDR3 sequences, roughly 18% seen once. These data also formed part of another study, on T cells expressing NK-cell markers.

Sequencing was done on a sample of PBMCs. These receptors all stem from a woman aged 18-29 years in good health. Each CDR3 is given with its conserved first and last residue. D genes are given only for firm matches. Size is omitted from some rows. Given values are once, few, many or a class for expanded clones.

NA	TRBV7-2	TRBJ1-1	many	14	TGTGCCAGCAGCTTACGGGTAGGGAACACTGAAGCTTTCTTT	CASSLRVGNTEAFF
TRBD2	TRBV5-1	TRBJ2-1	many	16	TGCGCCAGCAGCCTCACGGGGCAGCGGGAATACGATGAGCAGTTCTTC	CASSLTGQREYDEQFF
NA	TRBV5-5	TRBJ2-4	NA	13	TGTGCCAGCAGCTATGAGAATGGTTTGATTCAGTACTTC	CASSYENGLIQYF
NA	TRBV3-1	TRBJ1-1	few	15	TGTGCCAGCAGCCAGGGCCACGAGGGGAACACTGAAGCTTTCTTT	CASSQGHEGNTEAFF
NA	TRBV7-9	TRBJ1-5	NA	11	TGTGCCAGCAGCGGTGCGGAAGCCCAGCATTTT	CASSGAEAQHF
NA	TRBV7-9	TRBJ1-2	many	12	TGTGCCAGCAGCTTAGAAAACTATGGCTACACCTTC	CASSLENYGYTF
NA	TRBV12-3/TRBV12-4	TRBJ2-6	NA	16	TGTGCCAGCAGCCTCGGGGTTACCTCTGGGGCCAACGTCCTGACTTTC	CASSLGVTSGANVLTF
TRBD2	TRBV4-2	TRBJ2-7	NA	15	TGTGCCAGCAGCCAAGGGCGGGGGGGCCCCTACGAGCAGTACTTC	CASSQGRGGPYEQYF
NA	TRBV5-1	TRBJ2-4	NA	15	TGCGCCAGCAGCTTGATGGGGCTAGCCAAAAACATTCAGTACTTC	CASSLMGLAKNIQYF
TRBD1	TRBV29-1	TRBJ1-1	few	13	TGCAGCGTTTCTGGACAGGGGTACACTGAAGCTTTCTTT	CSVSGQGYTEAFF
TRBD2	TRBV20-1	TRBJ2-7	few	14	TGCAGCGCTCCTGGGACTAGCGGACTATACGAGCAGTACTTC	CSAPGTSGLYEQYF
TRBD2	TRBV29-1	TRBJ2-2	NA	12	TGCAGCGTACTAGCGGGGACCGGGGAGCTGTTTTTT	CSVLAGTGELFF
NA	TRBV7-2	TRBJ1-2	many	12	TGTGCCAGCAGCTTATTGGGGTGGGGCTACACCTTC	CASSLLGWGYTF
NA	TRBV12-3/TRBV12-4	TRBJ1-5	many	13	TGTGCCAGCAGTTCCCATAGCAATCAGCCCCAGCATTTT	CASSSHSNQPQHF
TRBD1	TRBV2	TRBJ1-5	few	15	TGTGCCAGCAGGGGGGGACAGGGGAGCAATCAGCCCCAGCATTTT	CASRGGQGSNQPQHF
TRBD1	TRBV29-1	TRBJ1-2	many	14	TGCAGCGTTGCTCCGGGACAGGCCAACTATGGCTACACCTTC	CSVAPGQANYGYTF
TRBD1	TRBV20-1	TRBJ1-6	NA	15	TGCAGTGCTAGAGCCGGGACAGGGTATAATTCACCCCTCCACTTT	CSARAGTGYNSPLHF
NA	TRBV6-5	TRBJ2-1	NA	14	TGTGCCAGCAGTTACTCGGAGAGGGCATTAGCGGCCTTCTTC	CASSYSERALAAFF
NA	TRBV5-5	TRBJ2-1	few	13	TGTGCCAGCCGTGAAACTGGCCTGGGTGAGCAGTTCTTC	CASRETGLGEQFF
NA	TRBV4-2	TRBJ2-2	NA	15	TGTGCCAGCAGCCAAGATCGGTCGAACACCGGGGAGCTGTTTTTT	CASSQDRSNTGELFF
TRBD2	TRBV5-6	TRBJ2-2	NA	16	TGTGCCAGCATTGGGTTTGCGGGGGATTACACCGGGGAGCTGTTTTTT	CASIGFAGDYTGELFF
NA	TRBV6-5	TRBJ2-3	few	15	TGTGCCAGCAGTTACGGGGACGCTAGCACAGATACGCAGTATTTT	CASSYGDASTDTQYF
NA	TRBV15	TRBJ2-2	few	16	TGTGCCACCAGCGGAATACAGGAGTCGAACACCGGGGAGCTGTTTTTT	CATSGIQESNTGELFF
NA	TRBV20-1	TRBJ2-6	few	13	TGCAGTGCTCCTTCGGGTGGGGCCAACGTCCTGACTTTC	CSAPSGGANVLTF
NA	TRBV4-3	TRBJ2-6	NA	17	TGCGCCAGCAGCCAAGTGCAGGCCCACTCTGGGGCCAACGTCCTGACTTTC	CASSQVQAHSGANVLTF
NA	TRBV12-3/TRBV12-4	TRBJ2-1	few	16	TGTGCCAGCAGCCGCCCCCAAACTAGTGGGAACAATGAGCAGTTCTTC	CASSRPQTSGNNEQFF
TRBD2	TRBV12-3/TRBV12-4	TRBJ2-2	NA	15	TGTGCCAGCAGAGCTAGCGGGGAGAACACCGGGGAGCTGTTTTTT	CASRASGENTGELFF
NA	TRBV6-1	TRBJ1-3	few	16	TGTGCCAGCAGCGTCCACAGGGTATCAGCTGGAAACACCATATATTTT	CASSVHRVSAGNTIYF
TRBD1	TRBV20-1	TRBJ2-7	NA	15	TGCAGTGCTAGAGATACAGGGGGCATCTCCTACGAGCAGTACTTC	CSARDTGGISYEQYF
NA	TRBV20-1	TRBJ2-2	few	13	TGCAGTGCTAGGGGCCGAAGCACCGGGGAGCTGTTTTTT	CSARGRSTGELFF
NA	TRBV5-1	TRBJ2-3	few	12	TGCGCCAGCAGCGAGTTCTCAGATACGCAGTATTTT	CASSEFSDTQYF
NA	TRBV9	TRBJ2-6	NA	15	TGTGCCAGCAGCCACCCAACCCGTGGGGCCAACGTCCTGACTTTC	CASSHPTRGANVLTF